This T cell receptor beta chain was documented in a study of identical twins. A universal primer site was incorporated via template switching, and the cDNA contained unique molecular identifiers. TCRdb reprocessed the 5' RACE reads with MiXCR, giving one entry per CDR3 protein. The table has approximately 700,000 distinct CDR3 sequences, approximately 18% seen once. Everyone who donated was a healthy Caucasian. This CDR3 has 17 amino acids. Germline CDR1 and CDR2: MNHEY and SVGAGI. V was cut by 1 base and J by 2 bases, with 17 bases left in between. This same sample was also taken into another study, of T cells expressing NK-cell markers. That source adds: TCR beta repertoires came from sorted CD3+CD56+NKG2C+, CD3+CD56+NKG2C- and CD3+CD56-NKG2C+ T cells. T cells sorted in several experiments were restricted to alpha-beta TCR T cells by an anti-gamma-delta TCR antibody.

Source material: PBMCs. The TCR sequence derives from a young woman in good health. This chain uses TRBV6-5 with TRBJ2-5, with D perhaps TRBD1 (6 bases). The chain's CDR3 is CASSYFPDRSQQETQYF. The DNA of the CDR3 is TGTGCCAGCAGTTACTTCCCCGACAGGAGCCAGCAAGAGACCCAGTACTTC.